The 24 T cell receptor beta chains below come from one sample, sequenced in a study of cytomegalovirus exposure and HLA in healthy donors. Both 60 Vbeta primers and 13 Jbeta primers went into the PCR. The data were produced by immunoSEQ multiplex PCR, yet TCRdb's version contains in-frame clones alone and is incomplete. The data contain hundreds of thousands of clones, around 76% of them singletons. The sample was PBMCs. These receptors originate from a man aged 40-49 years in good health and CMV-seropositive.

J is TRBJ2-2 and V is TRBV27, with TRBD1 as a possible D gene (5 bases). Per germline, CDR1 MNHEY and CDR2 SMNVEV (reference sequence). The CDR3 loop spans 13 amino acids. The germline V and J ends were trimmed by 4 bases and 5 bases, with 8 bases remaining between them. The CDR3 region is CASSSGLTGELFF. The CDR3 coding sequence is TGTGCCAGCAGTTCAGGGCTGACCGGGGAGCTGTTTTTT.

CDR3 DNA sequence: TGTGCCAGTAGTACACCACCCGCGCTAGAAGCTTTCTTT. Translating it yields CASSTPPALEAFF. This sequence joins TRBV19 and TRBJ1-1, with D unresolved. In germline, CDR1 is LNHDA, CDR2 SQIVND (reference sequence). The CDR3 contains 13 residues. V lost 4 bases to trimming and J lost 8 bases, with 14 bases between them. Complete variable domain (other parts from reference TRBV19 and TRBJ1-1): DGGITQSPKYLFRKEGQNVTLSCEQNLNHDAMYWYRQDPGQGLRLIYYSQIVNDFQKGDIAEGYSVSREKKESFPLTVTSAQKNPTAFYLCASSTPPALEAFFGQGTRLTVV.

The chain combines TRBV10-3 with TRBJ2-1; TRBD2 matches at 9 bases. CDR3 size: 15 residues. The V and J ends lost 3 bases and 5 bases, in that order; junction bases with no gene match: 5. Per the germline V gene, CDR1 is ENHRY and CDR2 is SYGVKD. CDR3 residues: CAISEAGGPDNEQFF. The CDR3 region has the DNA TGTGCCATCAGTGAAGCGGGAGGCCCGGACAATGAGCAGTTCTTC.

The rearrangement uses TRBV6-1 and TRBJ1-1; D perhaps matches TRBD1 (5 bases). Germline loops: CDR1 MNHNS, CDR2 SASEGT. The CDR3 spans 14 residues. The germline V and J ends were trimmed by 5 bases and 3 bases, with 13 bases remaining between them. CDR3 region: CASSSDPRDTEAFF. Here the CDR3 DNA reads TGTGCCAGCAGTTCAGACCCCAGGGACACTGAAGCTTTCTTT.

The chain joins TRBV7-8 to TRBJ1-5, with 12 bases lining up with TRBD1. Per germline, CDR1 SGHVS and CDR2 FQNEAQ. Trimming took 5 bases from V and 0 from J; bases not matched to a gene: 8. This CDR3 comprises 18 residues. CDR3 amino acids: CASSPGTGGPYSNQPQHF. Here the CDR3 DNA reads TGTGCCAGCAGCCCCGGGACAGGGGGCCCTTATAGCAATCAGCCCCAGCATTTT.

The chain combines TRBV27 with TRBJ2-7; TRBD2 agrees at 10 bases. The CDR3 consists of 17 residues. Germline CDR1 is MNHEY and CDR2 is SMNVEV (reference sequence). V dropped 4 bases and J dropped 4; count of bases not matched to a gene: 13. In DNA, the CDR3 is TGTGCCAGCAGTTCAAGACTAGCGGGCGCTCTCTCATACGAGCAGTACTTC. The encoded protein is CASSSRLAGALSYEQYF.

CDR3 region: CASMEGVEGNEQFF. The CDR3 region has the DNA TGTGCCAGTATGGAGGGAGTAGAGGGCAATGAGCAGTTCTTC. The chain links TRBV19 to TRBJ2-1; D is possibly TRBD2 (6 bases). Trimming took off 7 bases at V and 6 bases at J, with 16 bases between the two ends. Germline assignment: CDR1 LNHDA and CDR2 SQIVND (reference sequence). The CDR3 has 14 residues.

The J gene is TRBJ2-1, the V gene TRBV19; a weak D match, TRBD2 (6 bases). Trimming left V 11 bases short and J 8 bases short, with 19 bases between. Germline CDR1 LNHDA, CDR2 SQIVND (reference sequence). The CDR3 has 13 amino acids. In DNA form, the CDR3 reads TGTGCCGTTTCGGGACTCCTCCCCTATGAGCAGTTCTTC. It is translated as CAVSGLLPYEQFF.

The J gene is TRBJ1-1, the V gene TRBV6-5; possible D gene TRBD1, 5 bases. The V gene lost 0 bases and the J gene lost 1 base, with 12 bases spanning the gap. In germline, CDR1 is MNHEY, CDR2 SVGAGI. The CDR3 loop spans 16 amino acids. The CDR3 DNA reads TGTGCCAGCAGTTACTCGCCCCAGGGAGGGAACACTGAAGCTTTCTTT. Residues: CASSYSPQGGNTEAFF.

The chain links TRBV5-1 to TRBJ2-3, with 9 nucleotides matching TRBD2. The CDR3 is 15 amino acids. V lost 5 bases to trimming and J lost 4 bases; unmatched junction nucleotides: 8. The V gene's germline CDR1 is SGHRS and CDR2 YFSETQ. The CDR3 here is CASRNSGGGPDTQYF. DNA of the CDR3: TGCGCCAGCAGAAATAGCGGGGGAGGGCCAGATACGCAGTATTTT.

The chain links TRBV6-1 to TRBJ2-7; the D gene is possibly TRBD2 (6 bases). The V end lost 0 bases, the J end lost 5 bases, and 14 bases lay between the germline ends. Germline values: CDR1 MNHNS, CDR2 SASEGT. The CDR3 spans 15 residues. CDR3 residues: CASSEADGSEDEQYV. CDR3 in DNA: TGTGCCAGCAGTGAAGCGGACGGGAGTGAGGACGAGCAGTACGTC.

The chain uses TRBV6-6 and TRBJ2-5; 7 nucleotides agree with TRBD1. The CDR3 totals 15 residues. Looked up from germline, CDR1 is MNHNY and CDR2 is SVGAGI (reference sequence). Unmatched junction bases numbered 5, after V lost 2 bases and J lost 2 bases. The chain's CDR3 is CASSYASGGQETQYF. CDR3 sequence (DNA): TGTGCCAGCAGTTACGCCTCAGGGGGTCAAGAGACCCAGTACTTC.

The chain uses TRBV27 and TRBJ2-7; 11 nucleotides line up with TRBD2. The trim removed 5 bases at V and 2 bases at J, leaving 5 bases unmatched. Germline V gene data show CDR1 as MNHEY and CDR2 as SMNVEV (reference sequence). CDR3 length: 15 amino acids. The CDR3 loop reads CASSPSGRRPYEQYV. In nucleotides, the CDR3 is TGTGCCAGCAGTCCTAGCGGGAGGCGGCCCTACGAGCAGTACGTC.

The V and J genes are TRBV5-1 and TRBJ2-1; the D gene is possibly TRBD1 (6 bases). CDR1 and CDR2 from the germline V gene are SGHRS and YFSETQ. This CDR3 contains 15 residues. Trimming shortened V by 0 bases and J by 3 bases, and 10 bases separated the two germline ends. The CDR3 coding sequence is TGCGCCAGCAGCTTGGGACAGGTTTACTACAATGAGCAGTTCTTC. Its protein product is CASSLGQVYYNEQFF.

The V and J genes are TRBV18 and TRBJ1-1; D is uncertain. The CDR3 is 13 residues long. V lost 6 bases to trimming and J lost 3 bases, with 11 bases between them. Germline CDR1 KGHSH, CDR2 LQKENI. The CDR3 coding sequence is TGTGCCAGCTCGCTGAGCCGGGACACTGAAGCTTTCTTT. Protein sequence: CASSLSRDTEAFF. The complete variable domain, with remaining parts taken from reference TRBV18 and TRBJ1-1, reads NAGVMQNPRHLVRRRGQEARLRCSPMKGHSHVYWYRQLPEEGLKFMVYLQKENIIDESGMPKERFSAEFPKEGPSILRIQQVVRGDSAAYFCASSLSRDTEAFFGQGTRLTVV.

This chain uses TRBV29-1 with TRBJ2-1; 8 nucleotides agree with TRBD1. Trimming cost V 2 bases and J 5 bases; bases outside gene matches: 5. The CDR3 totals 14 residues. Germline CDR1 SQVTM, CDR2 ANQGSEA. Written as DNA, the CDR3 is TGCAGCGTTGAAAGGTACAGGGGGGACAATGAGCAGTTCTTC. This gives the protein CSVERYRGDNEQFF.

This clone was detected only a few times. The J gene is TRBJ1-1, the V gene TRBV19; tentative D call: TRBD1 (5 bases). Per germline, CDR1 LNHDA and CDR2 SQIVND (reference sequence). Trimming shortened V by 1 base and J by 3 bases, and 9 bases separated the two germline ends. The CDR3 consists of 14 residues. The CDR3 protein is CASSIGGADTEAFF. DNA of the CDR3: TGTGCCAGTAGTATAGGGGGCGCGGACACTGAAGCTTTCTTT.

The chain is built from TRBV10-2 and TRBJ1-2, with D hard to call. The V end lost 0 bases, the J end lost 2 bases, and 7 bases lay between the germline ends. CDR3 length equals 14 residues. The germline V gene has CDR1 WSHSY and CDR2 SAAADI. Here the CDR3 reads CASSESRGNYGYTF. For the CDR3, the DNA is TGCGCCAGCAGTGAGTCGCGCGGAAACTATGGCTACACCTTC.

J is TRBJ2-3 and V is TRBV30; 10 positions match TRBD2. V dropped 4 bases and J dropped 0; count of bases not matched to a gene: 7. The CDR3 extends over 16 amino acids. CDR1 is GTSNPN, CDR2 SVGIG, per germline (reference sequence). The CDR3 here is CAWTPGLASSTDTQYF. In nucleotides, the CDR3 is TGTGCCTGGACTCCGGGACTAGCGTCTAGCACAGATACGCAGTATTTT.

The V gene is TRBV11-2, the J gene TRBJ2-7; D is undetermined. V was shortened by 1 base and J by 2 bases, with 6 bases between the two germline ends. Germline V gene data show CDR1 as SGHAT and CDR2 as FQNNGV. The CDR3 is 13 amino acids. The CDR3 region has the DNA TGTGCCAGCAGCTTAGGCACAACCTACGAGCAGTACTTC. Protein: CASSLGTTYEQYF.

The V and J genes are TRBV2 and TRBJ1-1; TRBD1 matches 7 bases. Germline trimming cut 3 bases from V and 5 bases from J; bases unmatched to any gene: 3. This CDR3 region has 13 residues. From germline, CDR1 is SNHLY and CDR2 FYNNEI. The CDR3 protein is CASSEEGATEAFF. As DNA, the CDR3 is TGTGCCAGCAGTGAGGAGGGGGCGACTGAAGCTTTCTTT. The full variable domain, its missing parts supplied by reference TRBV2 and TRBJ1-1, is EPEVTQTPSHQVTQMGQEVILRCVPISNHLYFYWYRQILGQKVEFLVSFYNNEISEKSEIFDDQFSVERPDGSNFTLKIRSTKLEDSAMYFCASSEEGATEAFFGQGTRLTVV.

This chain links TRBV18 with TRBJ1-3; D possibly corresponds to TRBD1 (5 bases). The CDR3 spans 15 residues. Germline values: CDR1 KGHSH, CDR2 LQKENI. V was shortened by 1 base and J by 3 bases, with 10 bases between the two germline ends. The CDR3 sequence: CASSPRGTDGNTIYF. As DNA, the CDR3 is TGTGCCAGCTCACCACGGGGGACTGATGGAAACACCATATATTTT.

This sequence joins TRBV7-9 and TRBJ2-5, with 8 nucleotides matching TRBD1. Trimming cost V 1 base and J 6 bases; bases outside gene matches: 7. CDR1 is SEHNR, CDR2 FQNEAQ, per germline (reference sequence). The CDR3 is 15 amino acids. The CDR3 DNA sequence: TGTGCCAGCAGCTTAGTCACAGGGGGGTTAAAGACCCAGTACTTC. This encodes CASSLVTGGLKTQYF.

V and J are TRBV15 and TRBJ1-2; 7 nucleotides match TRBD1. Germline trimming cut 4 bases from V and 6 bases from J; bases unmatched to any gene: 5. CDR3 length: 13 amino acids. Germline CDR1 LNHNV, CDR2 YYDKDF (reference sequence). CDR3 sequence (DNA): TGTGCCACCAGCAATCGCGACAGGGATGGCTACACCTTC. Encoded protein: CATSNRDRDGYTF.